One and the same sample provided the 9 T cell receptor beta chains below, sequenced in a study of shared clonotypes between healthy human individuals. Profiled with immunoSEQ multiplex PCR; TCRdb holds only in-frame clones, not every one. The sample records around 2.5 million clones, approximately 94% being singletons. Sequencing was carried out using naive CD4+ T cells from PBMCs. Subset meaning: CD45RA+ positively selected. These receptors were obtained from a man younger than 35 in good health. Some clones in this sample may be carry-over from other donors' samples.

J is TRBJ1-1 and V is TRBV29-1; perhaps TRBD1 as D (5 bases). Between the trimmed V and J ends, which lost 6 bases and 4 bases, there was a span of 12 bases. CDR3 length equals 12 residues. Germline values: CDR1 SQVTM, CDR2 ANQGSEA. The CDR3 spells CSVEGSGTEAFF. CDR3 nucleotide sequence: TGCAGCGTCGAGGGGAGCGGCACTGAAGCTTTCTTT.

Remarks on this clone: Other DNA sequences of this sample code for an identical CDR3. The rearrangement links TRBV6-6 to TRBJ1-3; the D gene is possibly TRBD1 (6 bases). Germline V gene data show CDR1 as MNHNY and CDR2 as SVGAGI (reference sequence). The CDR3 is 14 amino acids. V was pared by 5 bases and J by 0 bases, with 8 bases between. DNA of the CDR3: TGTGCCAGCAGTCCAGGGGACTCTGGAAACACCATATATTTT. This gives the protein CASSPGDSGNTIYF.

Worth noting for this clone: This same CDR3 is encoded by further DNA sequences in the sample. The chain carries TRBV2 and TRBJ1-5; D remains ambiguous. The CDR3 is made up of 13 amino acids. Trimming cost V 5 bases and J 1 base, with 6 bases left between them. In germline, CDR1 is SNHLY, CDR2 FYNNEI. The CDR3 loop reads CASSRRSNQPQHF. CDR3 DNA: TGTGCCAGCAGTAGACGGAGCAATCAGCCCCAGCATTTT.

This clone was found once. CDR3 coding DNA: TGTGCCAGCAGCCCCCAGGGATACTATGGCTACACCTTC. Its protein is CASSPQGYYGYTF. This rearrangement joins TRBV5-6 to TRBJ1-2; D is perhaps TRBD1 (5 bases). Germline CDR1 and CDR2: SGHDT and YYEEEE. This CDR3 contains 13 residues. V gave up 4 bases and J gave up 3 bases, with 10 bases separating them.

As to this clone: The sample contains more than one DNA sequence encoding this CDR3. The chain has TRBV5-1 and TRBJ2-2; D is unresolved. The CDR3 has 12 amino acids. Trimming cost V 3 bases and J 9 bases, with 9 bases left between them. Germline-derived CDR1 and CDR2 are SGHRS and YFSETQ. This CDR3 is CASSSEGRELFF. The CDR3 DNA sequence: TGCGCCAGCAGCTCGGAAGGTCGGGAGCTGTTTTTT.

This chain uses TRBV14 with TRBJ2-7; TRBD1 or TRBD2 may be the D gene (5 bases each). There are 15 residues in the CDR3. V was clipped by 4 bases and J by 6 bases, with 19 bases between them. Germline V gene lookup returns CDR1 SGHDN and CDR2 FVKESK. The CDR3 sequence is CASSLYSGPLSEQYF. In DNA, the CDR3 is TGTGCCAGCAGCCTTTACTCGGGACCGCTCTCCGAGCAGTACTTC.

This chain joins TRBV7-4 and TRBJ1-4, with 8 bases fitting TRBD1. This CDR3 has 15 amino acids. The germline CDR1 and CDR2 sequences are SGHVT and SQSDAQ. J lost 6 bases, V lost 5 bases, and 8 bases had no gene match. The DNA for the CDR3 is TGTGCCAGCAGCCAGACAGGGGCGCTGGATGAAAAACTGTTTTTT. Its translation: CASSQTGALDEKLFF.

The chain has TRBV9 and TRBJ2-5; D ambiguous. The CDR3 is made up of 16 amino acids. Germline CDR1 SGDLS, CDR2 YYNGEE. V lost 5 bases and J 7 bases, leaving 24 bases between the germline ends. The CDR3 sequence: CASRQNLAEHLWTQYF. For the CDR3, the DNA is TGTGCCAGCAGACAAAACCTTGCGGAACATCTGTGGACCCAGTACTTC.

The chain couples TRBV7-2 to TRBJ2-3, with D perhaps matching TRBD2 (6 bases). There are 14 residues in the CDR3. CDR1 SGHTA and CDR2 FQGNSA come from the germline V gene. The ends were cut back, 3 bases at V and 6 bases at J, with 13 bases in the middle. The CDR3 DNA is TGTGCCAGCAGCTTTGGGACTTACCTCGATACGCAGTATTTT. Translated: CASSFGTYLDTQYF.